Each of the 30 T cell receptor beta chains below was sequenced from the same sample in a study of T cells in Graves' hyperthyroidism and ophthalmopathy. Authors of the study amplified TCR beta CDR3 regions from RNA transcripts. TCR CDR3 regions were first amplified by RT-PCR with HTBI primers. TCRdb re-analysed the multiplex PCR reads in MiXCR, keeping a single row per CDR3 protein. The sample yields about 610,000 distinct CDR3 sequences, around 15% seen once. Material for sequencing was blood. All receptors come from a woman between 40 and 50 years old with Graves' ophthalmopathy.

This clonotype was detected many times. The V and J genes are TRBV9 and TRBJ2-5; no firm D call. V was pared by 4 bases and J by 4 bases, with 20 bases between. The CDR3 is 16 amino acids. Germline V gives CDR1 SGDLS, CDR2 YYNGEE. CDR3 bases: TGTGCCAGCAGCCCGTTAGGTTTTTCCGGTCCAGAGACCCAGTACTTC. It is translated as CASSPLGFSGPETQYF.

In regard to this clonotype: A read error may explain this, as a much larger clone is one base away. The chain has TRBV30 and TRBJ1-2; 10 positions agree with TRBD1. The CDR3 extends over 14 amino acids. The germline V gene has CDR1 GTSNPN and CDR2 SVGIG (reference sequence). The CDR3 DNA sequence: TGTGCCTGGAAGACAGGGGGCGCGGTGAATGGCTACATCTTC. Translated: CAWKTGGAVNGYIF.

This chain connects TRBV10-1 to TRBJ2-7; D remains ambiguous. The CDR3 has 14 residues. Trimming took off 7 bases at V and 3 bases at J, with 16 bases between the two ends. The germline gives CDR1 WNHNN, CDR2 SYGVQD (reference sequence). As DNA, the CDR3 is TGCGCCAGCATTGGACGACATACCATCTACGAGCAGTACTTC. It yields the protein CASIGRHTIYEQYF.

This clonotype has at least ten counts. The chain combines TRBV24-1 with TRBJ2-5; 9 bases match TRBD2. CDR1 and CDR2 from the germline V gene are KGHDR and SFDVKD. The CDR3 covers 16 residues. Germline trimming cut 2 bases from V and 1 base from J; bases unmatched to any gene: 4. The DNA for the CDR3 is TGTGCCACCAGTGATTCCAGACTAGCGGCCCAAGAGACCCAGTACTTC. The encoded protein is CATSDSRLAAQETQYF.

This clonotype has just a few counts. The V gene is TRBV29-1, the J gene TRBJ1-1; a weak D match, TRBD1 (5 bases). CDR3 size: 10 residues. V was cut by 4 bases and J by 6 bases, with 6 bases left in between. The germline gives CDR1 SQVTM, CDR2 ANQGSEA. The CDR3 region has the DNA TGCAGCGTTGGAGGGGCTGAAGCTTTCTTT. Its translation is CSVGGAEAFF.

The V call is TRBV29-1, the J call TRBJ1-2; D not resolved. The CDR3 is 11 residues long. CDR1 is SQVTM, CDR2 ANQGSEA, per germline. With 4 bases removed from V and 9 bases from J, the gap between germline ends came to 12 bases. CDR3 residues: CSVVTRASYTF. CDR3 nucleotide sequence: TGCAGCGTTGTGACACGGGCGAGCTACACCTTC.

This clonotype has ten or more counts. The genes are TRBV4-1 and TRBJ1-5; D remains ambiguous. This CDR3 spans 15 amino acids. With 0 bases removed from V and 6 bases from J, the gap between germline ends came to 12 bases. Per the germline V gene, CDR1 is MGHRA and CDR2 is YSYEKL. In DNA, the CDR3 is TGCGCCAGCAGCCAAGAAACGGCATCTGGTCAGCCCCAGCATTTT. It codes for CASSQETASGQPQHF.

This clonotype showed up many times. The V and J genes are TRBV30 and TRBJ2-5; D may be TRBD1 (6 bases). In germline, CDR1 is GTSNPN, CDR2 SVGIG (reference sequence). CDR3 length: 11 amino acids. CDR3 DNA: TGTGCGGTTACAGGGATGGAGACCCAGTACTTC. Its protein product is CAVTGMETQYF.

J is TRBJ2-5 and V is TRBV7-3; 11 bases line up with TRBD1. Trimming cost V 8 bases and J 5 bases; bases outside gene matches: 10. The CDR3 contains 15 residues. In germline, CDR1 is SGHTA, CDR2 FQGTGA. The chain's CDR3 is CASGRTGGVLETQYF. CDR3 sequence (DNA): TGTGCCAGCGGGAGGACAGGGGGCGTTTTGGAGACCCAGTACTTC.

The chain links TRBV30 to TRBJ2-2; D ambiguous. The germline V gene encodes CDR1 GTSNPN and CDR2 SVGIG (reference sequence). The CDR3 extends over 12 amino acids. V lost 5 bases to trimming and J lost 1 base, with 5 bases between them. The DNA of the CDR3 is TGTGCCTGGGATATGAACACCGGGGAGCTGTTTTTT. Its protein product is CAWDMNTGELFF.

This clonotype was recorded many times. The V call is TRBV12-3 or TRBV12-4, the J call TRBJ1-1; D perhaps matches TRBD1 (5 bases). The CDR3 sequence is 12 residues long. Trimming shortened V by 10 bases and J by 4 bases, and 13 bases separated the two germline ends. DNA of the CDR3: TGTGCCATCCACCGGGGGAGCACTGAAGCTTTCTTT. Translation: CAIHRGSTEAFF.

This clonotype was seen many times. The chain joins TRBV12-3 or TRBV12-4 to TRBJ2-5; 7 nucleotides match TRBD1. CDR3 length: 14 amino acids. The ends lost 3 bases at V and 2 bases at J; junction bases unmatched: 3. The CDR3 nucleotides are TGTGCCAGCAGTTTGACAGGGATACAAGAGACCCAGTACTTC. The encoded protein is CASSLTGIQETQYF.

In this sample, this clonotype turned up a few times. The DNA of the CDR3 is TGTGCCACCAGCAGTGCAGGGATTGCCAAAAACATTCAGTACTTC. Translation: CATSSAGIAKNIQYF. The V and J genes are TRBV15 and TRBJ2-4; D is possibly TRBD1 (5 bases). V was clipped by 3 bases and J by 1 base, with 10 bases between them. CDR1 LNHNV and CDR2 YYDKDF come from the germline V gene (reference sequence). There are 15 residues in the CDR3.

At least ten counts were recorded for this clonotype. The CDR3 reads CASSSTSGDEQYF. The CDR3 coding sequence is TGTGCCAGCAGTTCGACTAGCGGAGACGAGCAGTACTTC. V is TRBV6-5 and J is TRBJ2-7, with 9 bases matching TRBD2. CDR1 and CDR2 (germline): MNHEY, SVGAGI. The CDR3 has 13 amino acids. The junction had 3 bases not matched to a gene; V was cut back by 4 bases and J by 5 bases.

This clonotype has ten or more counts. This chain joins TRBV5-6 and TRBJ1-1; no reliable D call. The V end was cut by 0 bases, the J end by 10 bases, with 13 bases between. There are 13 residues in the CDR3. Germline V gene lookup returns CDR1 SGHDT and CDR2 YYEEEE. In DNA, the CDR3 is TGTGCCAGCAGCTTGGCCCATTCCAACTCAGCTTTCTTT. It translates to CASSLAHSNSAFF.

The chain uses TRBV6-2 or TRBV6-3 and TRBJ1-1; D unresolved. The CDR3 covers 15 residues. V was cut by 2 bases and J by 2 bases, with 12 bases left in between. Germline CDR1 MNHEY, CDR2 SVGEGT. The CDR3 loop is CASSYPSGINTEAFF. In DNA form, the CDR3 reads TGTGCCAGCAGTTACCCCAGCGGCATAAACACTGAAGCTTTCTTT.

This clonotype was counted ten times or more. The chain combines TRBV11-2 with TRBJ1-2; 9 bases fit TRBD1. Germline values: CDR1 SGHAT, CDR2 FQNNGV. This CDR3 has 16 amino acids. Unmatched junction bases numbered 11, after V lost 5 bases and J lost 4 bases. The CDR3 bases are TGTGCCAGCAGCACAAAACAGGGGGCGCCCGTCTATGGCTACACCTTC. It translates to CASSTKQGAPVYGYTF.

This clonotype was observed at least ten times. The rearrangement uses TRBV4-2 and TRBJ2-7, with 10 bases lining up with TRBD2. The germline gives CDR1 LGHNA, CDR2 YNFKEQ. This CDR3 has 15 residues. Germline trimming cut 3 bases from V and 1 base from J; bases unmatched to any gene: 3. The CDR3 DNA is TGTGCCAGCAGCCAGCGGACTAGCGGTTCCTACGAGCAGTACTTC. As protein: CASSQRTSGSYEQYF.

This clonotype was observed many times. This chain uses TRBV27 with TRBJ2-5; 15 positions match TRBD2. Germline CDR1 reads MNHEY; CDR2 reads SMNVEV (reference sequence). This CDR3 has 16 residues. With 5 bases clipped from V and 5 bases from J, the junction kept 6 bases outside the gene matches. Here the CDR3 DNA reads TGTGCCAGCAGTCACGGACTAGCGGGAGGGCCGGAGACCCAGTACTTC. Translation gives CASSHGLAGGPETQYF.

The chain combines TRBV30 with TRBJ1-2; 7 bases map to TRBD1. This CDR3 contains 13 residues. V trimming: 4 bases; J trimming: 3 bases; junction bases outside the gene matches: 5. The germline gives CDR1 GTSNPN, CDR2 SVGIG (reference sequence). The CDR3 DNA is TGTGCCTGGATAGGACAGGACTACTATGGCTACACCTTC. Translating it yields CAWIGQDYYGYTF.

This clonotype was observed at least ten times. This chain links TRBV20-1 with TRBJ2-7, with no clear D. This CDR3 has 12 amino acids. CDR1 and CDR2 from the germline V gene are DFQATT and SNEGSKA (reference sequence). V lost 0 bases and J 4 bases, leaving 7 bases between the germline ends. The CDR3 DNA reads TGCAGTGCTAGAGATCCCTCGTACGAGCAGTACTTC. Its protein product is CSARDPSYEQYF.

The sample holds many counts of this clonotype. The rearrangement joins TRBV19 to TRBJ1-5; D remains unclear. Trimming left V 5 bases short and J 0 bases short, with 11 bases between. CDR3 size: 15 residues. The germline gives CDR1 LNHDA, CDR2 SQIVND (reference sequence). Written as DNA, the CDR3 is TGTGCCAGTAGTCCAAACGACTATAGCAATCAGCCCCAGCATTTT. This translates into CASSPNDYSNQPQHF.

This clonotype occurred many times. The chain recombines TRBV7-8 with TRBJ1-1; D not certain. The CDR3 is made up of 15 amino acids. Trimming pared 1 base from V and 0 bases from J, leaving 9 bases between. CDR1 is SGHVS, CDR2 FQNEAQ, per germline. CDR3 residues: CASSLDRTMNTEAFF. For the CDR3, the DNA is TGTGCCAGCAGCTTAGACCGAACCATGAACACTGAAGCTTTCTTT.

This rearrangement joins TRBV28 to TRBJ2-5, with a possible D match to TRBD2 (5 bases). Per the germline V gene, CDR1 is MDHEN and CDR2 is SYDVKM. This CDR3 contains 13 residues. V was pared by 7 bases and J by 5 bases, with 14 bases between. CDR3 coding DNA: TGTGCCAGCATTCCAGAGGGTTTTGAGACCCAGTACTTC. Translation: CASIPEGFETQYF.

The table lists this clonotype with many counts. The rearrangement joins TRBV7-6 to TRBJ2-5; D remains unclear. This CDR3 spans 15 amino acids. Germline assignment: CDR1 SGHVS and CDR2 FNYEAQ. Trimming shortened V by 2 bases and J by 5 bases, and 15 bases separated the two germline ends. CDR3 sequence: CASSLTQAAWETQYF. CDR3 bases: TGTGCCAGCAGCTTAACGCAGGCGGCATGGGAGACCCAGTACTTC.

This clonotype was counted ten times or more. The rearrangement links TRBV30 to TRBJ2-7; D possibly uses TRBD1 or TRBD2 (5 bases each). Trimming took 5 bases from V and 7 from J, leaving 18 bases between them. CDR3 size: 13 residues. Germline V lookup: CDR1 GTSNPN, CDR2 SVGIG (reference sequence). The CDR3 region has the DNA TGTGCCTGGGGGGAGTTCAGGGATGGTGAGCAGTACTTC. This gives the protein CAWGEFRDGEQYF.

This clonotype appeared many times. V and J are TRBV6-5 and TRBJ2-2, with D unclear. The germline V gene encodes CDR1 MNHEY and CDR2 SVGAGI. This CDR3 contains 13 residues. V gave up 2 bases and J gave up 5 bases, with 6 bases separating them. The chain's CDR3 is CASSYKSTGELFF. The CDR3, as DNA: TGTGCCAGCAGTTACAAATCAACCGGGGAGCTGTTTTTT.

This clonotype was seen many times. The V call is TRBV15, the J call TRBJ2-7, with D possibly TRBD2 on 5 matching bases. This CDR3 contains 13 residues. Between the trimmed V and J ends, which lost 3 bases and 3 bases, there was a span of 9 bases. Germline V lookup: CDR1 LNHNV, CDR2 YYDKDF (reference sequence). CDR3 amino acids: CATSRGRDYEQYF. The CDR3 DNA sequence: TGTGCCACCAGCAGGGGCCGGGACTACGAGCAGTACTTC.

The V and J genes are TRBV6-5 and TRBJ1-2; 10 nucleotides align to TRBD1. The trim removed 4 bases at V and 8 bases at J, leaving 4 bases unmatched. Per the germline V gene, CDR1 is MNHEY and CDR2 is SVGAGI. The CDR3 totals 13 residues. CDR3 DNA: TGTGCCAGCAGTTGGGACAGGGGTCGCGGCTACACCTTC. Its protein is CASSWDRGRGYTF.

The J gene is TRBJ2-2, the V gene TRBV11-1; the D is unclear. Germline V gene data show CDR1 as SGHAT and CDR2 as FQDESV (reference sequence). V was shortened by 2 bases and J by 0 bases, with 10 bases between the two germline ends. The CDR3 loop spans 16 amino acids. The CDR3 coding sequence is TGTGCCAGCAGCTTAATCCCCCCTGCGAACACCGGGGAGCTGTTTTTT. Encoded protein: CASSLIPPANTGELFF.